This T cell receptor (beta chain) came from a study of T cell responses to AZD1222 COVID-19 vaccine. Assay used: immunoSEQ multiplex PCR; TCRdb lists only in-frame clones, some missing. The data show about 180,000 clones, about 92% seen once. This CDR3 region has 14 residues. Germline values: CDR1 MNHEY, CDR2 SVGAGI. V trimming: 5 bases; J trimming: 3 bases; junction bases outside the gene matches: 5. Here the sequenced sample was peripheral blood, taken on day 0 of AZD1222 vaccination. The V and J genes are TRBV6-5 and TRBJ2-7, with 9 bases lining up with TRBD1. This sequence was found in an adult in good health. CDR3 sequence (DNA): TGTGCCAGCAGTAGGGACAGGGACCTCTACGAGCAGTACTTC. Protein sequence: CASSRDRDLYEQYF.